A selection of T cell receptor beta chains follows, all from one sample in a study of immune evolution from preneoplasia to lung adenocarcinoma. Method: immunoSEQ multiplex PCR; TCRdb's copy keeps in-frame clones and lacks some. The sample has fewer than 7,500 clones, roughly 79% seen once. Sequenced sample: FFPE adjacent normal lung tissue. The receptors originated from a donor older than 65 with lung adenocarcinoma. Each CDR3 is given with its conserved first and last residue.

v_call: TRBV7-9
j_call: TRBJ1-1
cdr3_aa: CASSQTGREGTEAFF

v_call: TRBV28
j_call: TRBJ2-3
cdr3_aa: CASSRRGRGPTDTQYF

v_call: TRBV10-2
j_call: TRBJ1-2
cdr3_aa: CASSNGEYGYTF

v_call: TRBV6-1
j_call: TRBJ2-7
cdr3_aa: CASSERTGSYEQYF

v_call: TRBV28
j_call: TRBJ2-2
cdr3_aa: CASGTSGYTGELFF

v_call: TRBV7-3
j_call: TRBJ1-1
cdr3_aa: CASTLQIGDTEAFF

v_call: TRBV29-1
j_call: TRBJ1-1
cdr3_aa: CSVDRLNTEAFF

v_call: TRBV29-1
j_call: TRBJ2-5
cdr3_aa: CSVRTGGEETQYF

v_call: TRBV5-1
j_call: TRBJ2-5
cdr3_aa: CASSPKPPAETQYF

v_call: TRBV7-9
j_call: TRBJ1-5
cdr3_aa: CASSLDGHGNQPQHF

v_call: TRBV27
j_call: TRBJ2-3
cdr3_aa: CASSLGSGRVEYF

v_call: TRBV6-4
j_call: TRBJ1-5
cdr3_aa: CASSECQPQHF

v_call: TRBV19
j_call: TRBJ2-2
cdr3_aa: CASRGTSSGIGELFF

v_call: TRBV4-1
j_call: TRBJ2-1
cdr3_aa: CASSQSRGAGAYNEQFF

v_call: TRBV19
j_call: TRBJ1-2
cdr3_aa: CASDPGNSYGYTF

v_call: TRBV18
j_call: TRBJ2-5
cdr3_aa: CASSPRGAETQYF

v_call: TRBV11-2
j_call: TRBJ1-1
cdr3_aa: CASSPGGAEAFF

v_call: TRBV5-1
j_call: TRBJ1-1
cdr3_aa: CASTLNPGVGTEAFF

v_call: TRBV27
j_call: TRBJ2-5
cdr3_aa: CASSPGVIAGAQETQYF

v_call: TRBV4-1
j_call: TRBJ1-4
cdr3_aa: CASSPDRATNEKLFF

v_call: TRBV5-1
j_call: TRBJ2-1
cdr3_aa: CASSASGAAALYNEQFF

v_call: TRBV7-8
j_call: TRBJ1-2
cdr3_aa: CASSFVGSYGYTF

v_call: TRBV29-1
j_call: TRBJ1-1
cdr3_aa: CSVARQEAFF

v_call: TRBV5-1
j_call: TRBJ1-3
cdr3_aa: CASSLGTGHSGNTIYF

v_call: TRBV14
j_call: TRBJ2-3
cdr3_aa: CASRRGGGPNTQYF

v_call: TRBV6-1
j_call: TRBJ2-2
cdr3_aa: CASSETLAGGANTGELFF

v_call: TRBV28
j_call: TRBJ1-5
cdr3_aa: CASSPGGSNQPQHF

v_call: TRBV7-8
j_call: TRBJ1-2
cdr3_aa: CASSLAPTANYGYTF

v_call: TRBV4-1
j_call: TRBJ2-5
cdr3_aa: CASSQFPGTGGLETQYF

v_call: TRBV5-4
j_call: TRBJ2-7
cdr3_aa: CASRHAGQTSSYEQYF

v_call: TRBV9
j_call: TRBJ2-3
cdr3_aa: CASSVETDTQYF

v_call: TRBV5-1
j_call: TRBJ1-2
cdr3_aa: CASSLGPGDNGGYGYTF

v_call: TRBV6-1
j_call: TRBJ2-6
cdr3_aa: CASSATYSGANVLTF

v_call: TRBV25-1
j_call: TRBJ1-6
cdr3_aa: CASTSAGWSSPLHF

v_call: TRBV18
j_call: TRBJ2-7
cdr3_aa: CASSPWGTSSYEQYF

v_call: TRBV10-1
j_call: TRBJ2-6
cdr3_aa: CASSIPIAQSRANVLTF

v_call: TRBV6-5
j_call: TRBJ1-5
cdr3_aa: CASSYTTGSDQPQHF

v_call: TRBV11-2
j_call: TRBJ1-3
cdr3_aa: CASSLEPTGNTIYF

v_call: TRBV7-1
j_call: TRBJ1-2
cdr3_aa: CASSLEGASYTF

v_call: TRBV2
j_call: TRBJ2-2
cdr3_aa: CASSTGGRLGELFF

v_call: TRBV29-1
j_call: TRBJ2-5
cdr3_aa: CSALGHSRETQYF

v_call: TRBV7-2
j_call: TRBJ1-2
cdr3_aa: CASSSRQVYGYTF

v_call: TRBV6-4
j_call: TRBJ1-1
cdr3_aa: CASSDSGDRGQAFF

v_call: TRBV28
j_call: TRBJ2-1
cdr3_aa: CASLGASGNNEQFF

v_call: TRBV21-1
j_call: TRBJ2-1
cdr3_aa: CASNLGALAGAPEFF

v_call: TRBV28
j_call: TRBJ1-2
cdr3_aa: CASSPPGGYGYTF

v_call: TRBV7-9
j_call: TRBJ1-2
cdr3_aa: CASSLTDPGTPSIPF

v_call: TRBV28
j_call: TRBJ1-4
cdr3_aa: CASRQYGEKLFF